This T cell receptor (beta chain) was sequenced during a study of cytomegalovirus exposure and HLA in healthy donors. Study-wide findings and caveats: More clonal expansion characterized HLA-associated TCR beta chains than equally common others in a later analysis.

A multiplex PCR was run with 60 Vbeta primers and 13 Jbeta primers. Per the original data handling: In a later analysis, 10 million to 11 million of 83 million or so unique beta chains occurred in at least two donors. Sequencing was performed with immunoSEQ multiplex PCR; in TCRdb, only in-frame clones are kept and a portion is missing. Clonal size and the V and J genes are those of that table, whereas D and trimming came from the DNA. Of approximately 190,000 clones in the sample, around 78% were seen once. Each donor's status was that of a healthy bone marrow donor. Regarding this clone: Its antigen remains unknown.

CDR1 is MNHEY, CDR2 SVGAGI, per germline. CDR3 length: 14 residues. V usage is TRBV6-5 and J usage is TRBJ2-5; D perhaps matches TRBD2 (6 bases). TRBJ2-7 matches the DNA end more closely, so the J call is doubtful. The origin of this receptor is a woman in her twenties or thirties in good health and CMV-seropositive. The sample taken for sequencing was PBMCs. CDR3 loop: CASSYGGLGYEQYF. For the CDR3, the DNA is TGTGCCAGCAGTTACGGAGGGCTAGGCTACGAGCAGTACTTC.